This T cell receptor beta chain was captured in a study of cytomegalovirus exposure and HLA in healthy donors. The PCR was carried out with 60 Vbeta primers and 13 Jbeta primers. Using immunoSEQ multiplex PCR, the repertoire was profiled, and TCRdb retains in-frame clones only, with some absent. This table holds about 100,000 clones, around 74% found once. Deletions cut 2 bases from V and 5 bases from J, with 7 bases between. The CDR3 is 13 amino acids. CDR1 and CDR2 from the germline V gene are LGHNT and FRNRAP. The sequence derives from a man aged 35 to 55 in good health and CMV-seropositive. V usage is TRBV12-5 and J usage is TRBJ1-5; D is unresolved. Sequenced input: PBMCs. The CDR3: CASGLSSDQPQHF. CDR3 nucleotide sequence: TGTGCTAGTGGTTTGTCGTCAGATCAGCCCCAGCATTTT.